The rows below give T cell receptor beta chains drawn from one sample of a study of neurological immune-mediated disorders. TCRdb re-analysed the 5' RACE reads in MiXCR, keeping a single row per CDR3 protein. Of 40,000 or so distinct CDR3 sequences listed, around an eighth are singletons. Sequencing was carried out using PBMCs. These receptor sequences come from a man aged 25-45 years in good health. Both conserved end residues are part of each CDR3. A D gene is named only where the DNA matches it firmly. Size values are once, few and many counts, or a class for expanded clones, and some rows have none.

>TRBJ2-4|.|TRBV5-1|many
TGCGCCAGCAGGGAACAGGGTGCCAAAAACATTCAGTACTTC
CASREQGAKNIQYF
>TRBJ2-7|.|TRBV7-9|many
TGTGCCAGCAGCCACAGGGGAGGCGAGCAGTACTTC
CASSHRGGEQYF
>TRBJ1-4|.|TRBV6-6|many
TGTGCCAGCAGTTACGGGGGGGCTGGTAATGAAAAACTGTTTTTT
CASSYGGAGNEKLFF
>TRBJ1-2|TRBD1|TRBV12-3/TRBV12-4|many
TGTGCCAGCAGTTACGGAACAGGGGCAAACTATGGCTACACCTTC
CASSYGTGANYGYTF
>TRBJ2-7|.|TRBV20-1|.
TGCAGTGCTAGAGACCCATTTTCGGGGAACAGGGATACCTACGAGCAGTACTTC
CSARDPFSGNRDTYEQYF
>TRBJ1-4|TRBD1|TRBV19|many
TGTGCCAGTAGCCGAGACAGGGGCGGCGAAAAACTGTTTTTT
CASSRDRGGEKLFF
>TRBJ1-1|.|TRBV5-1|many
TGCGCCAGCAGCTTGGGTAGCAGGATAGACACTGAAGCTTTCTTT
CASSLGSRIDTEAFF
>TRBJ2-7|TRBD1|TRBV29-1|many
TGCAGCGTTGCGCAGGGGGACTACGAGCAGTACTTC
CSVAQGDYEQYF
>TRBJ1-5|.|TRBV28|many
TGTGCCAGCAGGATGGACAGCTTCAATCAGCCCCAGCATTTT
CASRMDSFNQPQHF
>TRBJ2-3|TRBD1|TRBV29-1|many
TGCAGCGTGGGGGACAGGTCAGATACGCAGTATTTT
CSVGDRSDTQYF
>TRBJ2-1|TRBD1|TRBV5-1|many
TGCGCCAGCAGCTTTGGACAGGCCTCCTACAATGAGCAGTTCTTC
CASSFGQASYNEQFF
>TRBJ2-7|.|TRBV3-1|many
TGTGCCAGCAGCCTGGACACCCTGGGGGGCGAGCAGTACTTC
CASSLDTLGGEQYF
>TRBJ2-3|.|TRBV10-1|medium-sized
TGCGCCAGCAGTGAGGTAGCGGCCTCCACAGATACGCAGTATTTT
CASSEVAASTDTQYF
>TRBJ2-7|.|TRBV20-1|many
TGCAGTGCCTGCCGAAAAAAGGGCTACGAGCAGTACTTC
CSACRKKGYEQYF
>TRBJ2-7|.|TRBV7-9|many
TGTGCCAGCAGCTCCCCGGGACGGATCTACGAGCAGTACTTC
CASSSPGRIYEQYF
>TRBJ1-1|.|TRBV20-1|medium-sized
TGCAGTTACTATGGGGGCACTGAAGCTTTCTTT
CSYYGGTEAFF
>TRBJ2-7|.|TRBV9|many
TGTGCCAGCAGCGTAGCTGACGGGAGCTCCTACGAGCAGTACTTC
CASSVADGSSYEQYF
>TRBJ2-1|TRBD2|TRBV9|many
TGTGCCAGCAGCTCCGCTAGCGGGAGGGCAAGGGACAATGAGCAGTTCTTC
CASSSASGRARDNEQFF
>TRBJ2-5|.|TRBV12-3/TRBV12-4|many
TGTGCCAGCAGTTTCGGGTGGCGGAGGGCCCAAGAGACCCAGTACTTC
CASSFGWRRAQETQYF
>TRBJ1-1|.|TRBV28|.
TGTGCCAGCAGTTTTGTGTGGGCGGATCACACTGAAGCTTTCTTT
CASSFVWADHTEAFF
>TRBJ2-2|.|TRBV10-3|.
TGTGCCATCAGTGCCCGAACGGGGAACACCGGGGAGCTGTTTTTT
CAISARTGNTGELFF
>TRBJ2-1|.|TRBV12-3/TRBV12-4|many
TGTGCCAGCAGTCCACAAACGTTCTATGAGCAGTTCTTC
CASSPQTFYEQFF
>TRBJ2-7|.|TRBV15|many
TGTGCCACCAGCAGAGATACGGACGAGCAGTACTTC
CATSRDTDEQYF
>TRBJ2-2|TRBD2|TRBV28|many
TGTGCCAGCAACACGGGGGAGGGTTGGGCCGGGGAGCTGTTTTTT
CASNTGEGWAGELFF
>TRBJ2-2|.|TRBV11-3|many
TGTGCCAGCAGCTTAGATGGGCGACGGGAGCTGTTTTTT
CASSLDGRRELFF
>TRBJ1-4|.|TRBV4-1|many
TGCGCCAGCAGCCTTATATGGGGGGGCCCTAATGAAAAACTGTTTTTT
CASSLIWGGPNEKLFF
>TRBJ2-3|.|TRBV6-4|.
TGTGCCAGCAGTGGAACCCATAGTGCGGATACGCAGTATTTT
CASSGTHSADTQYF
>TRBJ2-2|TRBD1|TRBV12-3/TRBV12-4|many
TGTGCCAGCAGTACTATGACAGGGTACACCGGGGAGCTGTTTTTT
CASSTMTGYTGELFF
>TRBJ2-2|TRBD1|TRBV28|.
TGTGCCAGCAGGGGTATAGACAGGGGCGAGACCGGGGAGCTGTTTTTT
CASRGIDRGETGELFF
>TRBJ1-4|.|TRBV7-9|many
TGTGCCAGCAGATCCGGGAGGGGCGGAACTAATGAAAAACTGTTTTTT
CASRSGRGGTNEKLFF
>TRBJ1-4|.|TRBV5-6|many
TGTGCCAGCAGCCAGTCCCGGGGACCTAATGAAAAACTGTTTTTT
CASSQSRGPNEKLFF
>TRBJ2-1|.|TRBV7-8|many
TGTGCCAGCAGCTCAGCCAGGCAGTCCAATGAGCAGTTCTTC
CASSSARQSNEQFF
>TRBJ1-1|TRBD1|TRBV5-1|many
TGCGCCAGCAGCTTGCAGGGGGCGTACACTGAAGCTTTCTTT
CASSLQGAYTEAFF
>TRBJ1-1|TRBD1|TRBV4-2|many
TGTGCCAGCAGCCGCGAATCATGGACAGGGGATGGGACTGAAGCTTTCTTT
CASSRESWTGDGTEAFF
>TRBJ1-3|.|TRBV12-3/TRBV12-4|many
TGTGCCAGCAGTTTCAGGATAACCTCTGGAAACACCATATATTTT
CASSFRITSGNTIYF
>TRBJ2-1|TRBD2|TRBV11-2|many
TGTGCCAGCAGTATAGCGGGAGTCCTCAATGAGCAGTTCTTC
CASSIAGVLNEQFF
>TRBJ2-3|TRBD2|TRBV18|many
TGTGCCAGCTCACCACTAGCGGGAGTGAAAGATACGCAGTATTTT
CASSPLAGVKDTQYF
>TRBJ2-1|.|TRBV20-1|many
TGCAGTGCTCGGGACATCACCCCTGCGGCCTACAATGAGCAGTTCTTC
CSARDITPAAYNEQFF
>TRBJ2-7|.|TRBV6-6|many
TGTGCCAGCAGTACGGGGGACAGCGAAATAAACTACGAGCAGTACTTC
CASSTGDSEINYEQYF
>TRBJ2-5|.|TRBV20-1|.
TGCAGTTCAGGACCCCGGGAGACCCAGTACTTC
CSSGPRETQYF
>TRBJ2-1|.|TRBV11-2|many
TGTGCCAGCAGCTTTTTGTGGGGGTACAATGAGCAGTTCTTC
CASSFLWGYNEQFF
>TRBJ1-3|.|TRBV27|many
TGTGCCAGCAGTTTAACGGCCCATGGAAACACCATATATTTT
CASSLTAHGNTIYF
>TRBJ2-4|TRBD2|TRBV20-1|many
TGCAGTGCCAAGACCGGGACTAGTTTGGACAAAAACATTCAGTACTTC
CSAKTGTSLDKNIQYF
>TRBJ1-2|.|TRBV7-9|many
TGTGCCAGCAGCTTAGCCGGGACATTAGCTAACTATGGCTACACCTTC
CASSLAGTLANYGYTF
>TRBJ1-6|.|TRBV2|many
TGTGCCAGTTTCCGAACGGGCCGCGACTATAATTCACCCCTCCACTTT
CASFRTGRDYNSPLHF
>TRBJ2-3|.|TRBV29-1|many
TGCAGCGTTTGGGCCGAAAGCACAGATACGCAGTATTTT
CSVWAESTDTQYF
>TRBJ2-7|TRBD2|TRBV7-3|many
TGTGCCAGCAGCTTAGGTCCGACTAGCGGGAATTACGAGCAGTACTTC
CASSLGPTSGNYEQYF